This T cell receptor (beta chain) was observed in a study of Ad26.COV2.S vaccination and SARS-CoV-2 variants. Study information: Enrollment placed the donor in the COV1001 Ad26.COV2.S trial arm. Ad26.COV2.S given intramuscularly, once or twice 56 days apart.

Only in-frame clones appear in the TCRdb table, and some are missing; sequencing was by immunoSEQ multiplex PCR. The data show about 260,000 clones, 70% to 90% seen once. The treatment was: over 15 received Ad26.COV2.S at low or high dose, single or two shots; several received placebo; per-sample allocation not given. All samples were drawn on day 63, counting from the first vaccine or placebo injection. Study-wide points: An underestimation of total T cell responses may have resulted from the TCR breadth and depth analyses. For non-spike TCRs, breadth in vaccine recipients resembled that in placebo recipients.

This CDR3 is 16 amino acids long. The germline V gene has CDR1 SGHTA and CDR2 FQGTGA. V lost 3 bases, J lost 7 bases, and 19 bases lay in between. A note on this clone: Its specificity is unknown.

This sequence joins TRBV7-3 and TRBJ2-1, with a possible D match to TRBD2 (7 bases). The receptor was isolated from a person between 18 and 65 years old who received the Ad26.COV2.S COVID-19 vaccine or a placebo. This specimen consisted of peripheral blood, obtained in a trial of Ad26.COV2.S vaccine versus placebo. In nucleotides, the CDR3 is TGTGCCAGCAGCTTTGCGGGGGCTCCACTGGGGAATGAGCAGTTCTTC. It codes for CASSFAGAPLGNEQFF.